This T cell receptor beta chain was recovered during a study of cytomegalovirus exposure and HLA in healthy donors. Regarding the study as a whole: Clonal expansion, a later analysis showed, was greater in HLA-associated TCR beta chains than in equally common others. The dataset shows that most TCR sequences were rare, while some public TCRs occurred in many donors. Reportedly, diagnosis of cytomegalovirus status by the classifier showed high specificity and sensitivity.

Notes on this clone: Its antigen is unidentified.

Primers: 60 Vbeta forward and 13 Jbeta reverse. As originally analysed: A later analysis counted about 80 million unique TCR beta chains, around 12 million shared. Profiling relied on immunoSEQ multiplex PCR, and the TCRdb table lists in-frame clones only, not all of them. V, J and clone size are taken as reported in that table, and D and trimming were inferred from the DNA itself. The sample holds some 200,000 clones, 65% to 80% seen once. The CDR3 spans 15 residues. The germline gives CDR1 MNHNY, CDR2 SVGAGI (reference sequence). Trimming took 5 bases from V and 2 from J; bases not matched to a gene: 6.

The rearrangement joins TRBV6-6 to TRBJ2-7, with TRBD1 matching over 10 bases. Specimen: PBMCs. The sequence was obtained from a man between 35 and 55 years old in good health and CMV-seronegative. The CDR3 coding sequence is TGTGCCAGCAGTCGTTCCGGGACAGGGGCCTACGAGCAGTACTTC. Its translation: CASSRSGTGAYEQYF.